These 19 T cell receptor beta chains originate from one sample sequenced in a study of cytomegalovirus exposure and HLA in healthy donors. Profiling relied on immunoSEQ multiplex PCR, and the TCRdb table lists in-frame clones only, not all of them. The sample includes 350,000 or so clones, roughly 90% of them seen just once. What was sequenced was PBMCs. These receptors were collected from a woman between 18 and 29 years old in good health and CMV-seronegative.

This chain uses TRBV30 with TRBJ2-5; 7 bases fit TRBD2. The J segment lost 9 bases and the V segment lost 2 bases, leaving 9 bases of the junction unmatched. CDR1 is GTSNPN and CDR2 is SVGIG in the germline V gene (reference sequence). The CDR3 runs 13 residues. The CDR3 DNA reads as TGTGCCTGGAGTTTACTGACTCGGGGGGCCCAGTACTTC. Protein product: CAWSLLTRGAQYF.

The gene calls are TRBV27 and TRBJ2-7, with 8 bases that match TRBD1. The CDR3 is 15 amino acids. After removal of 6 bases from V and 1 base from J, the junction contained 8 bases not matched to a gene. Germline V CDR1 and CDR2: MNHEY, SMNVEV (reference sequence). CDR3 region: CASRFGRGPSYEQYF. The CDR3 region has the DNA TGTGCCAGCAGGTTCGGCAGGGGGCCATCCTACGAGCAGTACTTC.

This clone showed up many times. The rearrangement uses TRBV5-4 and TRBJ1-2; D not resolved. Germline-derived CDR1 and CDR2 are SGHNT and YYREEE (reference sequence). The CDR3 spans 11 residues. Trimming left V 2 bases short and J 7 bases short, with 6 bases between. CDR3 residues: CASSFLSGYTF. The CDR3 DNA reads as TGTGCCAGCAGCTTCCTCTCTGGCTACACCTTC.

This chain uses TRBV5-5 with TRBJ2-1; D is possibly TRBD2 (5 bases). From germline, CDR1 is SGHKS and CDR2 YYEKEE (reference sequence). V lost 4 bases, J lost 6 bases, and 14 bases lay in between. The CDR3 is made up of 14 amino acids. This CDR3 is CASSLDPEVNEQFF. The DNA of the CDR3 is TGTGCCAGCAGCCTCGACCCGGAGGTCAATGAGCAGTTCTTC.

The V and J genes are TRBV25-1 and TRBJ1-4; tentative D call: TRBD1 (6 bases). The CDR3 has 16 amino acids. V was shortened by 0 bases and J by 7 bases, with 15 bases between the two germline ends. Germline V CDR1 and CDR2: MGHDK, SYGVNS. CDR3 nucleotide sequence: TGTGCCAGCAGTGAATATGAGGGGCAGGGGAGTGAAAAACTGTTTTTT. It codes for CASSEYEGQGSEKLFF. The variable domain in full, completed from reference TRBV25-1 and TRBJ1-4, reads EADIYQTPRYLVIGTGKKITLECSQTMGHDKMYWYQQDPGMELHLIHYSYGVNSTEKGDLSSESTVSRIRTEHFPLTLESARPSHTSQYLCASSEYEGQGSEKLFFGSGTQLSVL.

The rearrangement joins TRBV27 to TRBJ1-1; D may be TRBD1 (5 bases). Germline V lookup: CDR1 MNHEY, CDR2 SMNVEV (reference sequence). Trimming left V 1 base short and J 1 base short, with 10 bases between. The CDR3 contains 15 residues. In nucleotides, the CDR3 is TGTGCCAGCAGTTTATTTGCAGGGCCGAACACTGAAGCTTTCTTT. Translating it yields CASSLFAGPNTEAFF.

The V call is TRBV2, the J call TRBJ1-3, with 7 bases aligning to TRBD1. The CDR3 length is 14 residues. V shed 6 bases, J shed 1 base, and the junction held 3 bases outside the gene matches. Per the germline V gene, CDR1 is SNHLY and CDR2 is FYNNEI. CDR3: CASRETGSGNTIYF. In nucleotides, the CDR3 is TGTGCCAGCAGGGAGACAGGGTCTGGAAACACCATATATTTT.

The rearrangement links TRBV7-6 to TRBJ2-2; D unclear. CDR1 and CDR2 (germline): SGHVS, FNYEAQ. The CDR3 has 13 amino acids. Trimming removed 2 bases from V and 2 bases from J, with 3 bases in between. CDR3 protein: CASSLTNTGELFF. For the CDR3, the DNA is TGTGCCAGCAGCTTAACAAACACCGGGGAGCTGTTTTTT.

The rearrangement links TRBV5-1 to TRBJ2-3; 7 nucleotides align to TRBD2. With V trimmed by 4 bases and J by 1 base, 6 bases remained unmatched. The CDR3 extends over 15 amino acids. Germline V CDR1 and CDR2: SGHRS, YFSETQ. The CDR3 DNA reads TGCGCCAGCAGCAGATACACTAGCGGCACAGATACGCAGTATTTT. Translating gives CASSRYTSGTDTQYF.

V usage is TRBV6-5 and J usage is TRBJ2-3; TRBD1 matches at 7 bases. Germline V gene data show CDR1 as MNHEY and CDR2 as SVGAGI. CDR3 length: 16 amino acids. V gave up 2 bases and J gave up 2 bases; unmatched junction bases: 7. CDR3 loop: CASSYLAGGPTDTQYF. CDR3 nucleotides: TGTGCCAGCAGTTACCTGGCAGGGGGTCCCACAGATACGCAGTATTTT.

CDR3 nucleotide sequence: TGTGCCAGCAGCTTTTCCGGGAGAAGGCTCGCGAACACTGAAGCTTTCTTT. Protein sequence: CASSFSGRRLANTEAFF. The chain is built from TRBV5-4 and TRBJ1-1, with D unclear. V lost 2 bases to trimming and J lost 1 base, with 18 bases between them. The CDR3 is made up of 17 amino acids. Germline CDR1 is SGHNT and CDR2 is YYREEE (reference sequence).

The chain uses TRBV7-2 and TRBJ1-4; the match to TRBD1 covers 7 bases. Germline V gives CDR1 SGHTA, CDR2 FQGNSA. CDR3 length: 16 residues. J was trimmed by 7 bases and V by 3 bases; bases with no gene match: 11. The CDR3 spells CASSLAGGKASEKLFF. The CDR3 region has the DNA TGTGCCAGCAGCTTGGCAGGGGGGAAGGCTAGTGAAAAACTGTTTTTT.

The rearrangement joins TRBV7-3 to TRBJ2-1, with 10 bases fitting TRBD1. V was pared by 4 bases and J by 10 bases, with 7 bases of the junction left unmatched. Germline assignment: CDR1 SGHTA and CDR2 FQGTGA. The CDR3 loop spans 14 amino acids. This chain's CDR3 is CASSSGTGAREQFF. CDR3 DNA: TGTGCCAGCAGCTCCGGGACAGGGGCACGGGAGCAGTTCTTC.

The chain recombines TRBV7-2 with TRBJ2-5, with 7 bases fitting TRBD2. Germline V gene data show CDR1 as SGHTA and CDR2 as FQGNSA. This CDR3 is 14 amino acids long. Trimming cost V 3 bases and J 6 bases; bases outside gene matches: 7. CDR3 sequence (DNA): TGTGCCAGCAGCTTGATGGCGGGAGATAAGACCCAGTACTTC. Translated: CASSLMAGDKTQYF.

The chain couples TRBV4-3 to TRBJ1-4; D unclear. CDR3 length equals 11 residues. The V gene lost 6 bases and the J gene lost 8 bases, with 7 bases spanning the gap. The germline V gene has CDR1 LGHNA and CDR2 YSLEER. The CDR3 coding sequence is TGCGCCAGCAGGTCGGGGGAAAAACTGTTTTTT. Protein product: CASRSGEKLFF.

V is TRBV28 and J is TRBJ2-7; maybe TRBD1 (5 bases). The CDR3 sequence is 15 residues long. Per germline, CDR1 MDHEN and CDR2 SYDVKM. V was shortened by 3 bases and J by 10 bases, with 22 bases between the two germline ends. CDR3 nucleotide sequence: TGTGCCAGCAGTTTCCGGCAGGGTCAGATGGCCGCCCAGTACTTC. Translation gives CASSFRQGQMAAQYF.

This chain connects TRBV4-3 to TRBJ2-1; D might be TRBD1 (5 bases). The CDR3 loop spans 17 amino acids. V was trimmed by 2 bases and J by 0 bases, leaving 14 bases between them. Germline V gene data show CDR1 as LGHNA and CDR2 as YSLEER. As DNA, the CDR3 is TGCGCCAGCAGCCAATCTGGGGCGCTGCTCTCCTACAATGAGCAGTTCTTC. This encodes CASSQSGALLSYNEQFF.

The chain links TRBV28 to TRBJ2-7, with TRBD1 identical over 10 bases. Germline values: CDR1 MDHEN, CDR2 SYDVKM. There are 14 residues in the CDR3. J gave up 2 bases and V 5 bases, and 3 bases lay outside the gene matches. The CDR3 DNA reads TGTGCCAGCAGTGAGACAGGGGGCCCCTACGAGCAGTACTTC. Amino acids: CASSETGGPYEQYF. The variable domain in full, completed from reference TRBV28 and TRBJ2-7, reads DVKVTQSSRYLVKRTGEKVFLECVQDMDHENMFWYRQDPGLGLRLIYFSYDVKMKEKGDIPEGYSVSREKKERFSLILESASTNQTSMYLCASSETGGPYEQYFGPGTRLTVT.

The chain is built from TRBV4-1 and TRBJ2-1; 8 positions agree with TRBD1. Germline CDR1 and CDR2: MGHRA and YSYEKL. J lost 9 bases, V lost 1 base, and 14 bases had no gene match. This CDR3 is 17 amino acids long. Here the CDR3 reads CASSQGLGDRGGIEQFF. In nucleotides, the CDR3 is TGCGCCAGCAGCCAAGGCCTTGGCGACAGGGGAGGTATTGAGCAGTTCTTC.